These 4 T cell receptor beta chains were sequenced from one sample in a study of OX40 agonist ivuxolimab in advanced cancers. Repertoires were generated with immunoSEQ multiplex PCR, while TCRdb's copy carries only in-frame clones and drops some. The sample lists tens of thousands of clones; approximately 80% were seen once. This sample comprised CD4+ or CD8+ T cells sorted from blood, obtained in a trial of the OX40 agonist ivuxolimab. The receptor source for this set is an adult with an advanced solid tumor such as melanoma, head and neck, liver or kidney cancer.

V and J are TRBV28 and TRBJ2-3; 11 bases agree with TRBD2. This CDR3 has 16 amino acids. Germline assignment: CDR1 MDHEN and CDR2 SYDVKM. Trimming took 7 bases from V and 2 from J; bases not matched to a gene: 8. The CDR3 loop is CASNKQLAGVTDTQYF. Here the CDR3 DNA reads TGTGCCAGCAACAAACAACTAGCGGGAGTCACAGATACGCAGTATTTT.

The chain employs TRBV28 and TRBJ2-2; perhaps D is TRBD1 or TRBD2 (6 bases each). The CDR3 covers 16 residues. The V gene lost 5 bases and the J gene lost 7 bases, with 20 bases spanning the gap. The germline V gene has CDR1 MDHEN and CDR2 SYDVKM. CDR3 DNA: TGTGCCAGCAGTACCCCCGGGGGCTCTGGGATCGGGGAGCTGTTTTTT. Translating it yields CASSTPGGSGIGELFF.

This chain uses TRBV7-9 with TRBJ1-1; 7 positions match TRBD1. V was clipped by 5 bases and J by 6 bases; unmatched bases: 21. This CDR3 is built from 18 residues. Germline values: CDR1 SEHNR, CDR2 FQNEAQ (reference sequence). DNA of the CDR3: TGTGCCAGCAGCCCAGCACCGGGACAGCCGGGGGGGAGGGCTGAAGCTTTCTTT. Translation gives CASSPAPGQPGGRAEAFF.

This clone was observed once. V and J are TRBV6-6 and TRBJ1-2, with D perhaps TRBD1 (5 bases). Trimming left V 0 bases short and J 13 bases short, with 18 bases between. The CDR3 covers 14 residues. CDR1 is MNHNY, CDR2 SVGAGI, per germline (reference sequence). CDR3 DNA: TGTGCCAGCAGTTACTCGACGGGGCAGACCCAGGGCACCTTC. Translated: CASSYSTGQTQGTF.